Listed here is a single TCR beta chain. These data belong to a study of blood T cell repertoires in COVID-19. Study as a whole: The analysed material was cDNA or gDNA that came from T cells, B-cell-depleted T cells, or PBMCs.

Clones were read by immunoSEQ multiplex PCR, and TCRdb kept only the in-frame ones, dropping some. The table has about 260,000 clones, around 82% seen once; the top ten hold approximately 9%. V lost 2 bases to trimming and J lost 1 base, with 14 bases between them. Germline assignment: CDR1 KGHSH and CDR2 LQKENI. This CDR3 comprises 16 residues. This clonotype originated in a woman aged 45 to 65 who had recovered from COVID-19. The chain is built from TRBV18 and TRBJ1-1; D call uncertain. The sequenced sample was peripheral blood. The CDR3 sequence: CASSPNDPGSNTEAFF. CDR3 DNA: TGTGCCAGCTCACCAAACGATCCGGGTTCGAACACTGAAGCTTTCTTT.